One sample yielded the 17 T cell receptor beta chains listed below, sequenced in a study of T cell responses to AZD1222 COVID-19 vaccine. This table comes from immunoSEQ multiplex PCR, and its TCRdb copy is limited to in-frame clones, with some not included. The data hold roughly 79,000 clones, with 92% observed a single time. Sequenced here: peripheral blood, sampled on day 0 of MenACWY control vaccination. The receptors originated from an adult in good health.

The rearrangement uses TRBV9 and TRBJ2-3; possibly TRBD2 for D (6 bases). Trimming took 2 bases from V and 0 from J, leaving 10 bases between them. Germline-derived CDR1 and CDR2 are SGDLS and YYNGEE. This CDR3 is 15 amino acids long. The CDR3 loop is CASSVAGTSTDTQYF. In DNA form, the CDR3 reads TGTGCCAGCAGCGTCGCGGGAACTAGCACAGATACGCAGTATTTT.

V usage is TRBV19 and J usage is TRBJ1-5; D not certain. V lost 3 bases to trimming and J lost 6 bases, with 9 bases between them. Germline-derived CDR1 and CDR2 are LNHDA and SQIVND (reference sequence). This CDR3 spans 13 amino acids. DNA for the CDR3: TGTGCCAGTAGTATGCCTATTGTTCAGCCCCAGCATTTT. It translates to CASSMPIVQPQHF.

V is TRBV3-1 (or the pseudogene TRBV3-2) and J is TRBJ2-1; perhaps D is TRBD1 or TRBD2 (6 bases each). There are 16 residues in the CDR3. CDR1 and CDR2 from the germline V gene are LGHDT and YNNKEL (reference sequence). Trimming took off 4 bases at V and 7 bases at J, with 20 bases between the two ends. CDR3 amino acids: CASSPSEGVGRNEQFF. The DNA of the CDR3 is TGTGCCAGCAGCCCCTCGGAGGGGGTCGGGAGAAATGAGCAGTTCTTC.

This chain links TRBV28 with TRBJ2-6, with 7 bases lining up with TRBD1. This CDR3 is built from 18 residues. After removal of 7 bases from V and 1 base from J, the junction contained 13 bases not matched to a gene. The germline gives CDR1 MDHEN, CDR2 SYDVKM. CDR3: CASNPLGTAGSGANVLTF. CDR3 DNA sequence: TGTGCCAGCAACCCACTCGGGACAGCCGGTTCTGGGGCCAACGTCCTGACTTTC.

The chain links TRBV5-1 to TRBJ2-1, with D possibly TRBD2 on 6 matching bases. The CDR3 is 17 amino acids. Germline V gives CDR1 SGHRS, CDR2 YFSETQ. Trimming removed 0 bases at V and 0 bases at J, with 13 bases between. Here the CDR3 reads CASSLEVAASSYNEQFF. The CDR3, as DNA: TGCGCCAGCAGCTTGGAGGTAGCGGCTAGCTCCTACAATGAGCAGTTCTTC. Together with reference TRBV5-1 and TRBJ2-1, the CDR3 gives the full variable domain: KAGVTQTPRYLIKTRGQQVTLSCSPISGHRSVSWYQQTPGQGLQFLFEYFSETQRNKGNFPGRFSGRQFSNSRSEMNVSTLELGDSALYLCASSLEVAASSYNEQFFGPGTRLTVL.

This sequence joins TRBV30 and TRBJ1-1; D is unclear. From germline, CDR1 is GTSNPN and CDR2 SVGIG (reference sequence). Deletions cut 0 bases from V and 1 base from J, with 9 bases between. CDR3 length: 14 amino acids. The CDR3 loop is CAWSVPWGNTEAFF. DNA of the CDR3: TGTGCCTGGAGTGTACCTTGGGGGAACACTGAAGCTTTCTTT.

The sample holds one count of this clone. The CDR3 region is CASGRLNGYTF. Here the CDR3 DNA reads TGTGCCAGCGGGCGATTGAATGGCTACACCTTC. The V gene is TRBV6-5, the J gene TRBJ1-2; D uncertain. V lost 8 bases, J lost 6 bases, and 10 bases lay in between. The V gene's germline CDR1 is MNHEY and CDR2 SVGAGI. CDR3 length: 11 amino acids.

The chain links TRBV24-1 to TRBJ1-2; D remains ambiguous. CDR3 size: 14 residues. Between the trimmed V and J ends, which lost 4 bases and 0 bases, there was a span of 8 bases. Per the germline V gene, CDR1 is KGHDR and CDR2 is SFDVKD. CDR3 region: CATSDPTANYGYTF. In nucleotides, the CDR3 is TGTGCCACCAGTGACCCGACGGCTAACTATGGCTACACCTTC.

The gene calls are TRBV5-1 and TRBJ2-2; D is ambiguous. V lost 0 bases and J 5 bases, leaving 11 bases between the germline ends. The germline V gene has CDR1 SGHRS and CDR2 YFSETQ. This CDR3 contains 15 residues. This chain's CDR3 is CASSLGQKVTGELFF. As DNA, the CDR3 is TGCGCCAGCAGCTTGGGGCAGAAAGTAACCGGGGAGCTGTTTTTT.

Only one count was recorded for this clone. V usage is TRBV18 and J usage is TRBJ1-3; D unresolved. V was pared by 6 bases and J by 1 base, with 13 bases between. CDR3 size: 15 residues. CDR1 is KGHSH and CDR2 is LQKENI in the germline V gene. CDR3 sequence reads: CASSPYSESGNTIYF. For the CDR3, the DNA is TGTGCCAGCTCGCCTTACAGCGAATCTGGAAACACCATATATTTT.

The gene calls are TRBV4-1 and TRBJ2-5; 7 bases align to TRBD2. This CDR3 spans 14 amino acids. J lost 5 bases, V lost 4 bases, and 7 bases had no gene match. Germline V gene data show CDR1 as MGHRA and CDR2 as YSYEKL. The CDR3 nucleotides read TGCGCCAGCAGCCCGGGGAGGGCCGGGGAGACCCAGTACTTC. Amino acid sequence: CASSPGRAGETQYF.

This chain joins TRBV14 and TRBJ2-5; D is unresolved. V lost 0 bases and J lost 2, with 10 bases in between. This CDR3 spans 15 amino acids. Germline lookup yields CDR1 SGHDN and CDR2 FVKESK. This chain's CDR3 is CASSQDRQAQETQYF. In DNA, the CDR3 is TGTGCCAGCAGCCAAGATCGTCAGGCTCAAGAGACCCAGTACTTC.

The chain recombines TRBV7-6 with TRBJ1-4; 8 bases align to TRBD1. The CDR3 is 14 residues long. V gave up 2 bases and J gave up 7 bases; unmatched junction bases: 3. CDR1 is SGHVS and CDR2 is FNYEAQ in the germline V gene. For the CDR3, the DNA is TGTGCCAGCAGCTTAATACAGGGGGTTGAAAAACTGTTTTTT. Protein sequence: CASSLIQGVEKLFF.

The rearrangement links TRBV27 to TRBJ2-7; D perhaps matches TRBD1 (5 bases). V shed 6 bases and J shed 0 bases, with 9 bases lying between them. This CDR3 spans 13 amino acids. Germline values: CDR1 MNHEY, CDR2 SMNVEV (reference sequence). Here the CDR3 reads CASRPQGSYEQYF. The DNA for the CDR3 is TGTGCCAGCAGACCCCAGGGCTCCTACGAGCAGTACTTC.

Here the CDR3 reads CASSPPGGNEQFF. CDR3 DNA sequence: TGTGCCAGCAGTCCCCCCGGGGGGAATGAGCAGTTCTTC. This sequence joins TRBV6-5 and TRBJ2-1, with 7 bases matching TRBD2. CDR1 and CDR2 (germline): MNHEY, SVGAGI. The CDR3 is 13 residues long. The junction had 5 bases not matched to a gene; V was cut back by 5 bases and J by 7 bases.

The chain employs TRBV5-4 and TRBJ2-3, with 7 bases aligning to TRBD1. CDR1 is SGHNT, CDR2 YYREEE, per germline (reference sequence). J gave up 3 bases and V 6 bases, and 13 bases lay outside the gene matches. The CDR3 spans 16 residues. The CDR3 DNA sequence: TGTGCCAGCAAGGAAGGGGGCTTAATGAAAACAGATACGCAGTATTTT. Amino acid sequence: CASKEGGLMKTDTQYF.

The chain joins TRBV18 to TRBJ1-5, with a possible D match to TRBD1 (5 bases). The germline V and J ends were trimmed by 6 bases and 3 bases, with 15 bases remaining between them. This CDR3 contains 15 residues. CDR1 and CDR2 (germline): KGHSH, LQKENI. The CDR3 DNA sequence: TGTGCCAGCTCTTCGGGACCAATATACAATCAGCCCCAGCATTTT. Encoded protein: CASSSGPIYNQPQHF.